This entry describes one T cell receptor (beta chain). The antigen is not known. The data stem from a study of T-cell memory formation after mild COVID-19. Study-wide context: TCR clustering was largely donor specific.

Study-wide findings and caveats: Memory sampled before infection contained some responding clones, suggesting cross-reactive memory joined.

cDNA libraries for TCR alpha and TCR beta, carrying sample barcodes and UMIs, came from 5'RACE with constant-segment primers. TCRdb processed the 5' RACE reads anew with MiXCR; each CDR3 protein has one entry. The table shows 150,000 or so distinct CDR3 sequences, with 13% to 15% occurring only once. In germline, CDR1 is LGHNA, CDR2 YNFKEQ. CDR3 length: 15 residues. Trimming cost V 1 base and J 5 bases; bases outside gene matches: 3. The V gene is TRBV4-2, the J gene TRBJ2-7; 12 positions agree with TRBD2. The sequenced material came from PBMCs or a T cell subset sorted from them (not recorded which). The sequence derives from an adult woman who had mild COVID-19 (a few samples of this study predate the infection). Cell type and time point are not known. The CDR3 region is CASSQASGGANEQYF. The CDR3 nucleotides read TGTGCCAGCAGCCAAGCTAGCGGGGGGGCCAACGAGCAGTACTTC.